The present TCR beta chain was sequenced within a study of breast tumors, draining lymph nodes, adjacent tissues. Study-wide results and caveats: The data were judged consistent with most tumor T cells coming from lymph node and expanding in tumor. Luminal-like breast cancer showed significantly greater tumor-nontumor repertoire similarity than basal-like breast cancer did. Tumor TCR diversity was below lymph nodes but above nontumor tissue. The lymph node origin of tumor T cells was framed as consistent with a hypothesis, not demonstrated.

This clonotype came up many times. Antigen specificity is unknown. Axillary draining lymph nodes of breast cancer patients supplied the node samples. One entry per CDR3 protein results from TCRdb running MiXCR on the multiplex PCR reads. This sample carries 290,000 or so distinct CDR3 sequences, about 33% of them seen once, and the ten largest clones take approximately 1%. J gave up 8 bases and V 5 bases, and 10 bases lay outside the gene matches. This CDR3 contains 14 residues. In germline, CDR1 is SNHLY, CDR2 FYNNEI. This receptor was identified in a female donor with breast cancer. Some clones in this sample may be carry-over from other donors' samples. Sequenced input: axillary lymph node tissue. The chain couples TRBV2 to TRBJ1-2; 8 nucleotides match TRBD1. The CDR3 is CASSIDRGGTGYTF. The DNA of the CDR3 is TGTGCCAGCAGTATTGACAGGGGCGGGACGGGCTACACCTTC.